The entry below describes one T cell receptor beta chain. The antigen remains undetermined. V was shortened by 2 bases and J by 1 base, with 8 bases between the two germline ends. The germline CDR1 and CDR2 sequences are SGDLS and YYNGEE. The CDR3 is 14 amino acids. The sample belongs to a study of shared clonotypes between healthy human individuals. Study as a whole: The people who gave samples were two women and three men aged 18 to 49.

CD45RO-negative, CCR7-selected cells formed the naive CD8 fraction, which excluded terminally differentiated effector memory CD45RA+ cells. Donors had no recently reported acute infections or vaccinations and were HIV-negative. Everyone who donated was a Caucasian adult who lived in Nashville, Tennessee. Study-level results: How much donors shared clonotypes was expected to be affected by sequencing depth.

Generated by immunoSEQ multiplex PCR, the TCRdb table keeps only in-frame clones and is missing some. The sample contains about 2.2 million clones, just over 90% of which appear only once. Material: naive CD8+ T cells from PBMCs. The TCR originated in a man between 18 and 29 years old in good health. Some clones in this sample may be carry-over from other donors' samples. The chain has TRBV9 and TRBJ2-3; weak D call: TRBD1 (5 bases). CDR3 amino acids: CASSVLGGTDTQYF. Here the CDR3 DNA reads TGTGCCAGCAGCGTCCTAGGGGGCACAGATACGCAGTATTTT.